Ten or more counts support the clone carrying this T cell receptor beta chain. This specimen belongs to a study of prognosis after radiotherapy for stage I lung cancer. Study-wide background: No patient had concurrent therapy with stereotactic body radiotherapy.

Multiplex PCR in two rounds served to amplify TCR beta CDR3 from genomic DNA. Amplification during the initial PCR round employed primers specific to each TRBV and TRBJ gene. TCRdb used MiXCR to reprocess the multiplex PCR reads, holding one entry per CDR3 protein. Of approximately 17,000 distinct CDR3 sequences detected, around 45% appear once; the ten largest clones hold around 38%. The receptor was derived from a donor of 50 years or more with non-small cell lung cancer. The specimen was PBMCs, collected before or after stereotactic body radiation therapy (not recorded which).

The DNA for the CDR3 is TGTGCCACCAGCATGAGGCCCAGAATGGACAGATACAATGAGCAGTTCTTC. This gives the protein CATSMRPRMDRYNEQFF. The chain combines TRBV15 with TRBJ2-1; D may be TRBD1 (6 bases). This CDR3 contains 17 residues. Germline-derived CDR1 and CDR2 are LNHNV and YYDKDF (reference sequence). Trimming took off 4 bases at V and 4 bases at J, with 20 bases between the two ends.